The 9 T cell receptor beta chains in this list originate from one sample, sequenced in a study of CD8 T cells in ankylosing spondylitis (dated by TCRdb to about 2017). General study outcomes and caveats: Blood from ankylosing spondylitis patients appeared to be characterized by a TCR beta motif composed of 7 to 9 highly homologous amino acid variants.

Libraries came from 5' RACE. These reads were obtained on an Illumina HiSeq 2500. TCRdb trimmed the raw reads at Q25, called clones with MiXCR and kept productive beta chains. All rows with the same CDR3 protein become a single entry with the most common DNA and genes. The sample data list a few hundred thousand distinct CDR3 sequences, and more than 5.5% of these were observed just once. The ten largest clonotypes hold 11% to 15% of the sample. Their antigens remain unidentified. Source material: blood, either unsorted or a sorted T cell fraction (not recorded which). These receptors all stem from a male donor with ankylosing spondylitis.

This clonotype was detected only a few times. This chain uses TRBV27 with TRBJ1-5; 7 nucleotides match TRBD1. CDR3 length equals 14 residues. V trimming: 5 bases; J trimming: 6 bases; junction bases outside the gene matches: 7. Germline V gene data show CDR1 as MNHEY and CDR2 as SMNVEV (reference sequence). CDR3 sequence: CASSPGTALQPQHF. CDR3 coding DNA: TGTGCCAGCAGTCCAGGGACAGCGCTTCAGCCCCAGCATTTT.

The chain links TRBV27 to TRBJ2-3, with D unresolved. The length of the CDR3 is 14 residues. Germline V lookup: CDR1 MNHEY, CDR2 SMNVEV (reference sequence). Trimming pared 2 bases from V and 4 bases from J, leaving 10 bases between. The CDR3 coding sequence is TGTGCCAGCAGTTTAATTGGCAGCGCAGATACGCAGTATTTT. It is translated as CASSLIGSADTQYF.

This clonotype was observed at least ten times. V gene TRBV6-5 combines with J gene TRBJ2-1; tentative D call: TRBD2 (5 bases). The V and J ends lost 2 bases and 10 bases respectively, with 12 bases between them. This CDR3 contains 13 residues. Germline V lookup: CDR1 MNHEY, CDR2 SVGAGI. Here the CDR3 reads CASSYLMPGEQFF. In nucleotides, the CDR3 is TGTGCCAGCAGTTACCTAATGCCGGGGGAGCAGTTCTTC.

This rearrangement joins TRBV5-1 to TRBJ2-5; D gene ambiguous. Germline CDR1 and CDR2: SGHRS and YFSETQ. V lost 0 bases, J lost 5 bases, and 8 bases lay in between. This CDR3 is built from 13 residues. The CDR3 loop reads CASSLALLETQYF. The CDR3 nucleotides are TGCGCCAGCAGCTTGGCTCTTTTGGAGACCCAGTACTTC.

This clonotype was observed at least ten times. The chain couples TRBV15 to TRBJ2-7, with D maybe TRBD1 (6 bases). The germline V gene encodes CDR1 LNHNV and CDR2 YYDKDF (reference sequence). Trimming pared 5 bases from V and 5 bases from J, leaving 16 bases between. The length of the CDR3 is 14 residues. CDR3 in amino acids: CATSPQGLVHEQYF. Here the CDR3 DNA reads TGTGCCACCAGCCCCCAGGGGTTGGTACACGAGCAGTACTTC.

This clonotype has at least ten counts. The chain links TRBV12-3 or TRBV12-4 to TRBJ1-3, with a tentative D call TRBD1 (5 bases). The CDR3 length is 15 residues. V lost 8 bases to trimming and J lost 0 bases, with 14 bases between them. The DNA for the CDR3 is TGTGCCAGCGGCCGGGGGAAGAGCTCTGGAAACACCATATATTTT. Protein: CASGRGKSSGNTIYF.

This clonotype showed up many times. Written as DNA, the CDR3 is TGTGCCAGCACCCAAAGGACAGGGTCCTACAATGAGCAGTTCTTC. Its protein is CASTQRTGSYNEQFF. This chain joins TRBV6-1 and TRBJ2-1, with TRBD1 matching 8 bases. The CDR3 length is 15 residues. Per the germline V gene, CDR1 is MNHNS and CDR2 is SASEGT. With V trimmed by 7 bases and J by 1 base, 6 bases remained unmatched.

The table lists this clonotype with many counts. The chain combines TRBV7-9 with TRBJ1-1; D is undetermined. Germline V gene lookup returns CDR1 SEHNR and CDR2 FQNEAQ (reference sequence). The V end was cut by 2 bases, the J end by 6 bases, with 13 bases between. This CDR3 has 14 residues. CDR3 DNA sequence: TGTGCCAGCAGCTTACCTTACCCTTGGGCTGAAGCTTTCTTT. It yields the protein CASSLPYPWAEAFF.

This clonotype came up many times. The gene calls are TRBV11-2 and TRBJ2-7, with 9 bases lining up with TRBD2. The V and J ends lost 3 bases and 6 bases, in that order; junction bases with no gene match: 9. Germline CDR1 is SGHAT and CDR2 is FQNNGV. The CDR3 covers 15 residues. DNA for the CDR3: TGTGCCAGCAGCTTTTTAGCGGGAGAGGCCGCCGAGCAGTACTTC. Encoded protein: CASSFLAGEAAEQYF.